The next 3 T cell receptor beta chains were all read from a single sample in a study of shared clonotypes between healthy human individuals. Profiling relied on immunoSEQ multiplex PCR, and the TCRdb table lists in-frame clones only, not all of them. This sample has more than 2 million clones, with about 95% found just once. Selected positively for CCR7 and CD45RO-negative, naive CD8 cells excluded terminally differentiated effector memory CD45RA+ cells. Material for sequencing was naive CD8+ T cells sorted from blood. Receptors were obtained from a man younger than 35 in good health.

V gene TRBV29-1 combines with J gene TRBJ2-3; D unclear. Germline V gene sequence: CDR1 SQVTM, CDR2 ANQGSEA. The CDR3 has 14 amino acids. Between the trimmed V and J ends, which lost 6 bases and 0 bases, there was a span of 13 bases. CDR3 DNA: TGCAGCGTGGTACCGCCCTTAAGCACAGATACGCAGTATTTT. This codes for CSVVPPLSTDTQYF.

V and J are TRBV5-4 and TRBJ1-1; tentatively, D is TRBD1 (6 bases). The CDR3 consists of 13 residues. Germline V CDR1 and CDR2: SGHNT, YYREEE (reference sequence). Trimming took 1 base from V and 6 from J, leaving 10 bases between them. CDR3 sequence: CASSLTGTAEAFF. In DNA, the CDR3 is TGTGCCAGCAGCTTGACAGGGACGGCTGAAGCTTTCTTT.

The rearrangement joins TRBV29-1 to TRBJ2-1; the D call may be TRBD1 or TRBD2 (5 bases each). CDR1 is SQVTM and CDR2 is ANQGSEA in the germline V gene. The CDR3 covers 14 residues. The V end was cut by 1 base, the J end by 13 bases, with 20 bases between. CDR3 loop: CSVEGRDGLLGQFF. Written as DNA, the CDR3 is TGCAGCGTTGAAGGCCGGGACGGCCTTCTAGGCCAGTTCTTC.